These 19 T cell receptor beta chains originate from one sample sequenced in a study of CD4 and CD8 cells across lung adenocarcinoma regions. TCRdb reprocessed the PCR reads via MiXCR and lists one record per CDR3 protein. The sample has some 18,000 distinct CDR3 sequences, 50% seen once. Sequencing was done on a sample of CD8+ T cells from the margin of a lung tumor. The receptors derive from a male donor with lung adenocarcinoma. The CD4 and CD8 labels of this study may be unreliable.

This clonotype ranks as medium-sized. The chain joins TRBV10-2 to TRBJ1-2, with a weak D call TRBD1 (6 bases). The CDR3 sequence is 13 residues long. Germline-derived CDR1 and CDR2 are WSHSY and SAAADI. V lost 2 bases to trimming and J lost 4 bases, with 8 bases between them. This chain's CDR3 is CASSETGTYGYTF. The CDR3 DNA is TGCGCCAGCAGTGAGACAGGGACCTATGGCTACACCTTC.

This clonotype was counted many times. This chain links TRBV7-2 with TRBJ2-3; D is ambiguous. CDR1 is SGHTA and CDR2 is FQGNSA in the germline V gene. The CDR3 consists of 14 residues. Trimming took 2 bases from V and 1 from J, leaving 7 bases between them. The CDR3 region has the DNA TGTGCCAGCAGCTTATCGGGCCGCACAGATACGCAGTATTTT. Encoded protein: CASSLSGRTDTQYF.

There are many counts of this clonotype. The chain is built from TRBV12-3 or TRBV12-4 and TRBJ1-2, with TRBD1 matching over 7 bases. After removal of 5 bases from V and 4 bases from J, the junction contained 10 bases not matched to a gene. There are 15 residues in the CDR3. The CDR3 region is CASSPPGGGGYGYTF. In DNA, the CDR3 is TGTGCCAGCAGTCCCCCGGGAGGGGGCGGCTATGGCTACACCTTC.

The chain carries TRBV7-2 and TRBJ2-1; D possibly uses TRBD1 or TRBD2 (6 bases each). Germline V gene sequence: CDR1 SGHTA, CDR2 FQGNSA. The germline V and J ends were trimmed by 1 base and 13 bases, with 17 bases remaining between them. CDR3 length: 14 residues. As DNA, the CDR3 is TGTGCCAGCAGCTTAGGGGGGGCCTTTCCCATTCAGTTCTTC. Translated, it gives CASSLGGAFPIQFF.

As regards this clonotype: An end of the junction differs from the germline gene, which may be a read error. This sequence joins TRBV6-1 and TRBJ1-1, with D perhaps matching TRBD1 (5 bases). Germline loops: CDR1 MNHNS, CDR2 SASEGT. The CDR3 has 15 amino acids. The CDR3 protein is CASGEMTAMNTEAFF. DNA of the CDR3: TGTGCCAGCGGTGAGATGACAGCCATGAACACTGAAGCTTTCTTT.

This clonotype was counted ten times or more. CDR3 DNA: TGTGCCAGCAGTTTTAACCAGGGCGGGACTGAAGCTTTCTTT. Its translation: CASSFNQGGTEAFF. The chain has TRBV12-3 or TRBV12-4 and TRBJ1-1; maybe TRBD1 (5 bases). Trimming pared 3 bases from V and 5 bases from J, leaving 13 bases between. This CDR3 is 14 amino acids long.

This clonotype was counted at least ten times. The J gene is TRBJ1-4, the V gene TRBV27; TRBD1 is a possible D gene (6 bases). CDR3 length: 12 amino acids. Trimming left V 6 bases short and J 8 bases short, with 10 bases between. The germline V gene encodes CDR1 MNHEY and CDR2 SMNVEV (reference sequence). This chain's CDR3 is CASRHTGEKLFF. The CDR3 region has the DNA TGTGCCAGCAGACACACAGGGGAAAAACTGTTTTTT.

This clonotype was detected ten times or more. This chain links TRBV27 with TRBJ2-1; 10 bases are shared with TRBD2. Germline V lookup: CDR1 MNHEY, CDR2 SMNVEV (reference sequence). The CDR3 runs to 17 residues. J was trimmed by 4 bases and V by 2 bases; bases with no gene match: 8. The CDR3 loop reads CASSLIAGGGGYNEQFF. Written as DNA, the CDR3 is TGTGCCAGCAGTTTAATAGCGGGAGGAGGTGGTTACAATGAGCAGTTCTTC.

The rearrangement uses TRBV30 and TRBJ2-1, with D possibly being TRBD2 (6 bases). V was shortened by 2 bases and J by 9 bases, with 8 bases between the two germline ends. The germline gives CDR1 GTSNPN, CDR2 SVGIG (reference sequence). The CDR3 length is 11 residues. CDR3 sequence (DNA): TGTGCCTGGAGTCGGGAGACTGAGCAGTTCTTC. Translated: CAWSRETEQFF.

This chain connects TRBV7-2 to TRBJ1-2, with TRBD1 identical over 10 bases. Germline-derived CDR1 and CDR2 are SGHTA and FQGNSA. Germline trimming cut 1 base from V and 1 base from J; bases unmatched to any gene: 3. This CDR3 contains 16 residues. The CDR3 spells CASSLGGQGINYGYTF. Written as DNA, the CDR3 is TGTGCCAGCAGCTTAGGGGGACAGGGGATTAACTATGGCTACACCTTC.

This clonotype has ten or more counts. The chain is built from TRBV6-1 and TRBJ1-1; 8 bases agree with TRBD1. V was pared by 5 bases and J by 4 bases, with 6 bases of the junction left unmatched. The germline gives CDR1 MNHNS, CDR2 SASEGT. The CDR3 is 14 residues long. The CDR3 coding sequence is TGTGCCAGCAGTCCGCGGACAGGGAGCACTGAAGCTTTCTTT. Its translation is CASSPRTGSTEAFF.

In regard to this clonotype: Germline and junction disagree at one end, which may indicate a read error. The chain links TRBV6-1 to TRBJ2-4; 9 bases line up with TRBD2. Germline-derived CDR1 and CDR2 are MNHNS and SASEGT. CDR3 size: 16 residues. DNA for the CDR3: TGTGCCAGCAACCGCGGGGGGGAGGCAGCCAAAAATACGCAGTATTTC. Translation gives CASNRGGEAAKNTQYF.

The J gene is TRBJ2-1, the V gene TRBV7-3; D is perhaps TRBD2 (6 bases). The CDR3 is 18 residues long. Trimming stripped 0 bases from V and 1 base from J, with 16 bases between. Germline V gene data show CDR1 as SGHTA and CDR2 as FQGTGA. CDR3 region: CASSLTPSWSGSYNEQFF. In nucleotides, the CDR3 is TGTGCCAGCAGCTTAACGCCTAGTTGGAGCGGGTCCTACAATGAGCAGTTCTTC. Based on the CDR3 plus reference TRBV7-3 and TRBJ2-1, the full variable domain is GAGVSQTPSNKVTEKGKYVELRCDPISGHTALYWYRQSLGQGPEFLIYFQGTGAADDSGLPNDRFFAVRPEGSVSTLKIQRTERGDSAVYLCASSLTPSWSGSYNEQFFGPGTRLTVL.

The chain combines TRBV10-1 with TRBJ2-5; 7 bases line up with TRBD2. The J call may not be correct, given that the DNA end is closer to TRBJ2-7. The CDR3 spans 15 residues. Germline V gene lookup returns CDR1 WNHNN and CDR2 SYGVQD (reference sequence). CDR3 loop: CASGGGGAHHYEQYF. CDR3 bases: TGCGCCAGCGGGGGGGGTGGAGCACACCACTACGAGCAGTACTTC.

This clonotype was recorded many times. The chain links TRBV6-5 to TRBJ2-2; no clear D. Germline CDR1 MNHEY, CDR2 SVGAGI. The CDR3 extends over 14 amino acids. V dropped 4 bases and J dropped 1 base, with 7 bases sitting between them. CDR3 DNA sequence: TGTGCCAGCAGTTGGCGCCAGAACACCGGGGAGCTGTTTTTT. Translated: CASSWRQNTGELFF.

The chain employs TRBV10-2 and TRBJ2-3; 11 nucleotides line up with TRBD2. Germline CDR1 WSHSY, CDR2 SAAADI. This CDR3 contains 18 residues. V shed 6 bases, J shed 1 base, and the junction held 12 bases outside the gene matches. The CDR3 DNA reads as TGCGCCAGCAGAGAGCTAGCGGGAGGTCCTGTAGGCACAGATACGCAGTATTTT. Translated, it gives CASRELAGGPVGTDTQYF.

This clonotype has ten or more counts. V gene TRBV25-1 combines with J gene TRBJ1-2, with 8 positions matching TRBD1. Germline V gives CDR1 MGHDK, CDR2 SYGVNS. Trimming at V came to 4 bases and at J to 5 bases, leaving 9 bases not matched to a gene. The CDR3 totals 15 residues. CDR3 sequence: CASSVRTGFAYGYTF. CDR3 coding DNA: TGTGCCAGCAGTGTTAGGACAGGGTTCGCTTATGGCTACACCTTC.

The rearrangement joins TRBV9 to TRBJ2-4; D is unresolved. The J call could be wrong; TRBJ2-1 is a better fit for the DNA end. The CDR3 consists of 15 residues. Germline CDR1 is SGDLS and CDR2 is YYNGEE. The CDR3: CASSVGSITSNEQFF. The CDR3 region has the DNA TGTGCCAGCAGCGTAGGGTCTATAACCTCGAATGAGCAGTTCTTC.

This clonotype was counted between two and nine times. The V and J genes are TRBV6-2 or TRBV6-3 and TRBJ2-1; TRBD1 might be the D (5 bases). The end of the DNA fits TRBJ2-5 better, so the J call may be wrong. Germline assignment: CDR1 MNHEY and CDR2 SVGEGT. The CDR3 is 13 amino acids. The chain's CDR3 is CASCPSGRETQYF. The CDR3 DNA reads TGTGCCAGCTGCCCCTCAGGGCGAGAGACCCAGTACTTC.